This TCR beta chain came from a study of blood T cells in healthy people across ages. As to this clonotype: Its antigen is still unknown.

It was with a sample-barcoded 5' primer and a J-beta primer mix that a second PCR of roughly 7 to 12 cycles was run. TCRdb reprocessed the 5' RACE reads with MiXCR, giving one entry per CDR3 protein. The sample has about 1.1 million distinct CDR3 sequences, roughly two fifths seen once. The CDR3 has 15 amino acids. The V end lost 3 bases, the J end lost 1 base, and 10 bases lay between the germline ends. Germline CDR1 and CDR2: MDHEN and SYDVKM. Each sample had at least 6 million PBMCs isolated. The study, taken as a whole, reports: Fewer expanded clones and more diversity marked long-lived versus aged donors. PBMC samples, being unsorted, prevented any conclusive comparison of naive and antigen-experienced cells.

The chain is built from TRBV28 and TRBJ1-5; D gene uncertain. The receptor's source is a man between 18 and 35 years old in good health. Sequenced material: blood. The CDR3 here is CASSFSLASNQPQHF. CDR3 coding DNA: TGTGCCAGCAGTTTTTCACTGGCGAGCAATCAGCCCCAGCATTTT.